These 9 T cell receptor beta chains were sequenced from one sample in a study of T cell responses to AZD1222 COVID-19 vaccine. The protocol was immunoSEQ multiplex PCR, while the TCRdb copy is restricted to in-frame clones and leaves out a portion. The sample shows some 120,000 clones, around nine tenths of them seen only once. Source: peripheral blood, taken on day 0 of MenACWY control vaccination. All receptors come from an adult in good health.

The chain is built from TRBV7-9 and TRBJ2-7; 10 bases line up with TRBD2. Germline values: CDR1 SEHNR, CDR2 FQNEAQ (reference sequence). After removal of 5 bases from V and 4 bases from J, the junction contained 14 bases not matched to a gene. This CDR3 region has 17 residues. The CDR3 here is CASSPRGLAGALYEQYF. CDR3 in DNA: TGTGCCAGCAGCCCTAGGGGTCTAGCGGGAGCGTTGTACGAGCAGTACTTC. Full variable domain (outside the CDR3, taken from reference TRBV7-9 and TRBJ2-7): DTGVSQNPRHKITKRGQNVTFRCDPISEHNRLYWYRQTLGQGPEFLTYFQNEAQLEKSRLLSDRFSAERPKGSFSTLEIQRTEQGDSAMYLCASSPRGLAGALYEQYFGPGTRLTVT.

CDR3 DNA: TGTGCCAGCATATGGGACAGGGGGTACGAGCAGTACTTC. Its protein product is CASIWDRGYEQYF. This chain links TRBV2 with TRBJ2-7, with TRBD1 identical over 11 bases. Germline V gene data show CDR1 as SNHLY and CDR2 as FYNNEI. J gave up 4 bases and V 7 bases, and 3 bases lay outside the gene matches. The CDR3 consists of 13 residues.

The V and J genes are TRBV5-1 and TRBJ2-3; D is undetermined. Per the germline V gene, CDR1 is SGHRS and CDR2 is YFSETQ. V shed 0 bases and J shed 0 bases, with 11 bases lying between them. The CDR3 has 16 amino acids. CDR3 sequence: CASSLGSLASTDTQYF. CDR3 coding DNA: TGCGCCAGCAGCTTGGGTTCGTTGGCTAGCACAGATACGCAGTATTTT.

J is TRBJ1-2 and V is TRBV3-1 (or the pseudogene TRBV3-2); unclear D gene. Looked up from germline, CDR1 is LGHDT and CDR2 is YNNKEL (reference sequence). CDR3 length: 12 amino acids. The V end was cut by 3 bases, the J end by 6 bases, with 8 bases between. DNA of the CDR3: TGTGCCAGCAGCCAGAGACGAAATGGCTACACCTTC. Translating gives CASSQRRNGYTF.

This clone has just one count. The CDR3 DNA reads TGTGCCAGCAGACAGGGGATTACAGATACGCAGTATTTT. Encoded protein: CASRQGITDTQYF. This chain joins TRBV7-9 and TRBJ2-3; 7 positions agree with TRBD1. Germline-derived CDR1 and CDR2 are SEHNR and FQNEAQ (reference sequence). Germline trimming cut 6 bases from V and 3 bases from J; bases unmatched to any gene: 3. The CDR3 extends over 13 amino acids.

V gene TRBV19 combines with J gene TRBJ2-7; possibly TRBD1 or TRBD2 for D (5 bases each). The CDR3 spans 15 residues. V was clipped by 4 bases and J by 0 bases, with 13 bases between them. From germline, CDR1 is LNHDA and CDR2 SQIVND (reference sequence). The CDR3 DNA reads as TGTGCCAGTAGTACCAGGGACGGATACTCCTACGAGCAGTACTTC. Its protein product is CASSTRDGYSYEQYF.

The chain's CDR3 is CASSTGQLANYGYTF. The CDR3 DNA sequence: TGTGCCAGTAGTACCGGACAATTAGCTAACTATGGCTACACCTTC. The rearrangement uses TRBV19 and TRBJ1-2, with a weak D call TRBD1 (5 bases). The CDR3 runs to 15 residues. Germline V gene lookup returns CDR1 LNHDA and CDR2 SQIVND (reference sequence). V shed 4 bases and J shed 0 bases, with 12 bases lying between them.

This chain joins TRBV9 and TRBJ2-7; D may be TRBD1 (6 bases). Per the germline V gene, CDR1 is SGDLS and CDR2 is YYNGEE. The CDR3 contains 16 residues. The V gene lost 0 bases and the J gene lost 0 bases, with 13 bases spanning the gap. CDR3 nucleotides: TGTGCCAGCAGCGTAGACGGGACAACCCCCTCCTACGAGCAGTACTTC. Amino acids: CASSVDGTTPSYEQYF.

The chain joins TRBV5-1 to TRBJ2-7; 9 nucleotides agree with TRBD2. This CDR3 spans 14 amino acids. Per germline, CDR1 SGHRS and CDR2 YFSETQ. After removal of 4 bases from V and 3 bases from J, the junction contained 5 bases not matched to a gene. CDR3 nucleotide sequence: TGCGCCAGCAGCGCGGGACTAGCTGTCTACGAGCAGTACTTC. Its protein product is CASSAGLAVYEQYF.